The 32 T cell receptor beta chains below come from one sample, sequenced in a study of response to subunit inactivated influenza vaccine (dated by TCRdb to between 2017 and 2018). The library came from RT-PCR. The instrument was an Illumina HiSeq 2500. TCRdb trimmed the raw reads at Q25, called clones with MiXCR and kept productive beta chains. Every distinct CDR3 protein forms one entry, paired with its most common genes and DNA. In all, the sample holds about 780,000 distinct CDR3 sequences, and about 18% of those were seen once. Of the sample, approximately 10% falls within the top ten clones. Specimen: PBMCs from blood, collected 5 to 6 days after vaccination. The receptors derive from a man aged 50-60 years who received an inactivated influenza vaccine. Donor details come from another sample of the same person, matched by shared clones.

On this clonotype: Germline and junction disagree at one end, which may indicate a read error. The chain uses TRBV20-1 and TRBJ1-3, with 10 bases fitting TRBD1. Germline CDR1 and CDR2: DFQATT and SNEGSKA (reference sequence). The CDR3 is made up of 16 amino acids. CDR3 amino acids: CCATGQGVLSGNTIYF. As DNA, the CDR3 is TGCTGTGCTACTGGACAGGGGGTGCTCTCTGGAAACACCATATATTTT.

The gene calls are TRBV6-1 and TRBJ2-2; a possible D gene is TRBD1 (6 bases). Germline-derived CDR1 and CDR2 are MNHNS and SASEGT. V lost 5 bases and J lost 6, with 13 bases in between. The CDR3 spans 14 residues. The CDR3 loop is CASSRLTGSGELFF. The CDR3 coding sequence is TGTGCCAGCAGTCGCCTCACAGGGTCCGGGGAGCTGTTTTTT.

This clonotype occurred a few times. The chain has TRBV7-9 and TRBJ2-3; 9 nucleotides agree with TRBD2. Germline assignment: CDR1 SEHNR and CDR2 FQNEAQ (reference sequence). This CDR3 contains 16 residues. V lost 5 bases, J lost 2 bases, and 8 bases stayed unmatched. As DNA, the CDR3 is TGTGCCAGCAGCAGCCTGGGACTAGCCCTCACAGATACGCAGTATTTT. This codes for CASSSLGLALTDTQYF.

The table lists this clonotype with many counts. The chain has TRBV20-1 and TRBJ2-7; unclear D gene. Germline V lookup: CDR1 DFQATT, CDR2 SNEGSKA (reference sequence). The CDR3 has 15 amino acids. The germline V and J ends were trimmed by 6 bases and 6 bases, with 24 bases remaining between them. CDR3 coding DNA: TGCAGTGCAGAGCCTCCAGGCCATCCTCCGGGCGAGCAGTACTTC. It encodes CSAEPPGHPPGEQYF.

There are a few counts of this clonotype. This chain uses TRBV10-3 with TRBJ2-1, with 9 bases aligning to TRBD2. There are 11 residues in the CDR3. The germline CDR1 and CDR2 sequences are ENHRY and SYGVKD. The V segment lost 3 bases and the J segment 12 bases; nucleotides outside the gene matches: 0. CDR3 sequence (DNA): TGTGCCATCAGTGAAGCGGGGGGGCAGTTCTTC. Translating it yields CAISEAGGQFF.

V gene TRBV29-1 combines with J gene TRBJ1-4, with D possibly being TRBD1 (6 bases). The CDR3 runs 15 residues. Germline V gene sequence: CDR1 SQVTM, CDR2 ANQGSEA. Trimming took 0 bases from V and 7 from J, leaving 15 bases between them. CDR3 DNA: TGCAGCGTTGAAGAATTTCCTGGGGGGCGTGAAAAACTGTTTTTT. Residues: CSVEEFPGGREKLFF.

The J gene is TRBJ2-1, the V gene TRBV11-2, with 7 positions matching TRBD2. After removal of 1 base from V and 2 bases from J, the junction contained 2 bases not matched to a gene. The V gene's germline CDR1 is SGHAT and CDR2 FQNNGV. The CDR3 consists of 15 residues. The CDR3: CASSLGSGTYNEQFF. In nucleotides, the CDR3 is TGTGCCAGCAGCTTAGGGAGCGGGACCTACAATGAGCAGTTCTTC.

This clonotype was seen a few times. The chain employs TRBV4-2 and TRBJ2-3; either TRBD1 or TRBD2 may supply D (5 bases each). Germline-derived CDR1 and CDR2 are LGHNA and YNFKEQ. Trimming pared 5 bases from V and 4 bases from J, leaving 19 bases between. The length of the CDR3 is 16 residues. The DNA for the CDR3 is TGTGCCAGCAGCGGGGGAGAGGGGCTATTTGCAGATACGCAGTATTTT. It yields the protein CASSGGEGLFADTQYF.

The V gene is TRBV7-3, the J gene TRBJ2-1; 9 bases align to TRBD1. The V gene end was trimmed by 6 bases and the J gene end by 3 bases; junction bases not matched to a gene: 6. This CDR3 spans 15 amino acids. Looked up from germline, CDR1 is SGHTA and CDR2 is FQGTGA. DNA for the CDR3: TGTGCCAGCAGAGCCGGGACAGGGAACTACAATGAGCAGTTCTTC. This translates into CASRAGTGNYNEQFF.

This clonotype was seen more than once but under ten times. J is TRBJ2-7 and V is TRBV10-3; the D gene is possibly TRBD2 (6 bases). V lost 2 bases to trimming and J lost 0 bases, with 8 bases between them. This CDR3 is 14 amino acids long. From germline, CDR1 is ENHRY and CDR2 SYGVKD. CDR3 DNA sequence: TGTGCCATCAGTGAGGTCGGGAGCTCCTACGAGCAGTACTTC. Translated, it gives CAISEVGSSYEQYF.

This clonotype came up a few times. As DNA, the CDR3 is TGTGCCAGCAGCCTAGTCCCGGGGACAGGCAACGAGCAGTACTTC. This sequence encodes CASSLVPGTGNEQYF. The rearrangement joins TRBV7-2 to TRBJ2-7, with TRBD1 matching over 8 bases. The CDR3 runs to 15 residues. The germline CDR1 and CDR2 sequences are SGHTA and FQGNSA. V lost 5 bases, J lost 5 bases, and 11 bases stayed unmatched.

Details on this clonotype: At one of its ends the junction is not consistent with the germline gene, which may arise from a read error. The CDR3 spells CAVSAWGSNTIYF. DNA for the CDR3: TGTGCCGTCAGTGCATGGGGGAGTAACACCATATATTTT. The chain couples TRBV10-3 to TRBJ1-3, with TRBD1 as a possible D gene (5 bases). The CDR3 is 13 amino acids. Germline loops: CDR1 ENHRY, CDR2 SYGVKD.

The chain combines TRBV5-1 with TRBJ1-4; TRBD1 agrees at 9 bases. Germline V gene sequence: CDR1 SGHRS, CDR2 YFSETQ. J lost 7 bases, V lost 5 bases, and 3 bases had no gene match. The CDR3 totals 13 residues. DNA of the CDR3: TGCGCCAGCAGGACAGGGGGGAGTGAAAAACTGTTTTTT. It yields the protein CASRTGGSEKLFF.

J is TRBJ2-2 and V is TRBV6-5, with D possibly TRBD2 on 5 matching bases. Germline assignment: CDR1 MNHEY and CDR2 SVGAGI. This CDR3 has 17 amino acids. V was shortened by 2 bases and J by 3 bases, with 16 bases between the two germline ends. CDR3 DNA sequence: TGTGCCAGCAGTTACCCCCGGGGAAGGGTAGACACCGGGGAGCTGTTTTTT. Translated, it gives CASSYPRGRVDTGELFF.

This clonotype occurred many times. V usage is TRBV20-1 and J usage is TRBJ2-7; D remains ambiguous. The CDR3 covers 11 residues. Germline assignment: CDR1 DFQATT and CDR2 SNEGSKA (reference sequence). Trimming took off 6 bases at V and 4 bases at J, with 10 bases between the two ends. CDR3 coding DNA: TGCAGTGCCGAGGCGGAATACGAGCAGTACTTC. This gives the protein CSAEAEYEQYF.

This clonotype was counted at least ten times. The V and J genes are TRBV29-1 and TRBJ2-1; D unclear. The CDR3 covers 10 residues. Trimming pared 2 bases from V and 7 bases from J, leaving 3 bases between. CDR1 and CDR2 from the germline V gene are SQVTM and ANQGSEA. CDR3 nucleotide sequence: TGCAGCGTTGAAAGTAATGAGCAGTTCTTC. Translating gives CSVESNEQFF.

The chain carries TRBV6-2 or TRBV6-3 and TRBJ2-7; tentatively, D is TRBD1 (5 bases). CDR3 length: 16 residues. V lost 8 bases and J lost 2, with 22 bases in between. Germline V gene sequence: CDR1 MNHEY, CDR2 SVGEGT. As DNA, the CDR3 is TGTGCCAGCGTATCCTCGGCAGGGCCCAATCCCTACGAGCAGTACTTC. This sequence encodes CASVSSAGPNPYEQYF.

This clonotype was counted between two and nine times. V gene TRBV24-1 combines with J gene TRBJ2-1; 7 positions agree with TRBD1. Germline loops: CDR1 KGHDR, CDR2 SFDVKD. J lost 7 bases, V lost 3 bases, and 8 bases had no gene match. The CDR3 has 15 amino acids. The CDR3 bases are TGTGCCACCAGTGATGGGGGACAGCTTGGAAATGAGCAGTTCTTC. This codes for CATSDGGQLGNEQFF.

This clonotype was seen many times. The chain is built from TRBV29-1 and TRBJ1-1; TRBD1 is a possible D gene (5 bases). Germline lookup yields CDR1 SQVTM and CDR2 ANQGSEA. Trimming pared 1 base from V and 4 bases from J, leaving 13 bases between. The CDR3 has 14 amino acids. The CDR3 sequence: CSVEVGGGGTEAFF. In DNA form, the CDR3 reads TGCAGCGTTGAAGTGGGTGGGGGGGGCACTGAAGCTTTCTTT.

The table lists this clonotype with a few counts. This chain uses TRBV7-2 with TRBJ2-1; maybe TRBD1 (6 bases). Germline loops: CDR1 SGHTA, CDR2 FQGNSA. This CDR3 contains 17 residues. The germline V and J ends were trimmed by 6 bases and 2 bases, with 20 bases remaining between them. CDR3 nucleotide sequence: TGTGCCAGCAGTTTAAGGGTCAGGACAGCTGCCTACAATGAGCAGTTCTTC. This translates into CASSLRVRTAAYNEQFF.

This clonotype has more than one count but fewer than ten. J is TRBJ1-2 and V is TRBV5-5; possible D gene TRBD1, 6 bases. Germline CDR1 and CDR2: SGHKS and YYEKEE (reference sequence). Trimming pared 2 bases from V and 5 bases from J, leaving 16 bases between. The CDR3 length is 15 residues. The CDR3 sequence is CASSLGGPGAYGYTF. The CDR3, as DNA: TGTGCCAGCAGCTTAGGGGGGCCCGGGGCATATGGCTACACCTTC.

In this sample, this clonotype turned up a few times. The V gene is TRBV20-1, the J gene TRBJ2-7; D perhaps matches TRBD1 (6 bases). V was cut by 4 bases and J by 0 bases, with 10 bases left in between. The length of the CDR3 is 13 residues. Germline V CDR1 and CDR2: DFQATT, SNEGSKA (reference sequence). In nucleotides, the CDR3 is TGCAGTGCTACCCGACAGGACTCCTACGAGCAGTACTTC. Translating gives CSATRQDSYEQYF.

The chain links TRBV5-5 to TRBJ2-3, with 10 bases identical to TRBD1. The germline V gene encodes CDR1 SGHKS and CDR2 YYEKEE (reference sequence). The CDR3 extends over 15 amino acids. After removal of 3 bases from V and 2 bases from J, the junction contained 3 bases not matched to a gene. CDR3 sequence: CASSSGQGFTDTQYF. In DNA, the CDR3 is TGTGCCAGCAGCTCGGGACAGGGGTTCACAGATACGCAGTATTTT.

This chain connects TRBV4-3 to TRBJ2-2, with D uncertain. CDR1 and CDR2 from the germline V gene are LGHNA and YSLEER. The CDR3 spans 16 residues. V gave up 4 bases and J gave up 0 bases, with 12 bases separating them. CDR3 sequence (DNA): TGCGCCAGCAGCCCACTTGGAATCTCGAACACCGGGGAGCTGTTTTTT. Encoded protein: CASSPLGISNTGELFF.

This clonotype was seen only a few times. The V call is TRBV7-2, the J call TRBJ1-5; D is uncertain. The CDR3 spans 14 residues. Deletions cut 5 bases from V and 7 bases from J, with 15 bases between. Germline V lookup: CDR1 SGHTA, CDR2 FQGNSA. CDR3 sequence (DNA): TGTGCCAGCAGCAGCAGCCCCGGGCTACAGCCCCAGCATTTT. Amino acids: CASSSSPGLQPQHF.

The chain carries TRBV20-1 and TRBJ2-1; either TRBD1 or TRBD2 may fit D (7 bases each). This CDR3 contains 14 residues. V lost 4 bases to trimming and J lost 12 bases, with 22 bases between them. CDR1 is DFQATT and CDR2 is SNEGSKA in the germline V gene (reference sequence). CDR3 loop: CSAIRPGGGPVQFF. CDR3 bases: TGCAGTGCTATTCGCCCAGGGGGAGGGCCTGTGCAGTTCTTC.

This chain joins TRBV20-1 and TRBJ2-5, with TRBD2 matching over 10 bases. Germline V gene lookup returns CDR1 DFQATT and CDR2 SNEGSKA (reference sequence). V was pared by 1 base and J by 1 base, with 9 bases of the junction left unmatched. The CDR3 loop spans 17 amino acids. The CDR3 reads CSARGSLAGDFQETQYF. CDR3 nucleotides: TGCAGTGCTAGAGGTTCCCTAGCGGGGGATTTCCAAGAGACCCAGTACTTC.

This clonotype was counted at least ten times. This rearrangement joins TRBV7-2 to TRBJ2-1; 11 positions agree with TRBD1. CDR1 and CDR2 from the germline V gene are SGHTA and FQGNSA. Trimming cost V 0 bases and J 10 bases; bases outside gene matches: 5. The CDR3 is made up of 15 amino acids. DNA of the CDR3: TGTGCCAGCAGCTTAGCGGGGACAGGGGGGAGGGAGCAGTTCTTC. Protein product: CASSLAGTGGREQFF.

This clonotype appeared a few times. This chain connects TRBV29-1 to TRBJ2-1; either TRBD1 or TRBD2 may fit D (5 bases each). The ends were cut back, 2 bases at V and 7 bases at J, with 12 bases in the middle. CDR1 is SQVTM and CDR2 is ANQGSEA in the germline V gene. CDR3 size: 13 residues. The CDR3 DNA is TGCAGCGTTGAAAAGGGGACGGGTAATGAGCAGTTCTTC. Amino acid sequence: CSVEKGTGNEQFF.

This chain links TRBV12-3 or TRBV12-4 with TRBJ2-1; D not certain. Trimming took 3 bases from V and 11 from J, leaving 11 bases between them. This CDR3 has 12 amino acids. The CDR3 loop is CASSFLDGKQFF. The CDR3 DNA sequence: TGTGCCAGCAGTTTCCTTGACGGCAAGCAGTTCTTC.

The chain couples TRBV25-1 to TRBJ2-7; D is perhaps TRBD2 (7 bases). Germline values: CDR1 MGHDK, CDR2 SYGVNS. The V end was cut by 5 bases, the J end by 6 bases, with 17 bases between. This CDR3 has 14 residues. The DNA for the CDR3 is TGTGCCAGCAGTTGGGGGGGGCTCGGTCTCGAGCAGTACTTC. Translated: CASSWGGLGLEQYF.

This clonotype was detected only once. The CDR3 DNA follows: TGTGCCTGGAGTGTGGGATTTCTCAATGAGCAGTTCTTC. Residues: CAWSVGFLNEQFF. The chain employs TRBV30 and TRBJ2-1; D gene unclear. The CDR3 sequence is 13 residues long. Germline CDR1 reads GTSNPN; CDR2 reads SVGIG (reference sequence). Trimming took 0 bases from V and 6 from J, leaving 9 bases between them.